This TCR beta chain was sequenced for a study of cytomegalovirus exposure and HLA in healthy donors. With regard to this clone: The target antigen is unknown.

Each donor was healthy, and each was a bone marrow donor. When sampled, the donors appeared nominally healthy, though they likely had unrecorded immune exposures. Study results and limitations: Sequencing had likely introduced a cluster of highly shared sequence variants as an artifact.

The PCR was carried out with 60 Vbeta primers and 13 Jbeta primers. Per the authors' pipeline: The count from a later analysis was roughly 80 million unique TCR beta chains, some 9.9 million of them shared. Assay used: immunoSEQ multiplex PCR; TCRdb lists only in-frame clones, some missing. Clone size and the V and J calls come from that table; the DNA yielded D and trimming. The sample carries fewer than 130,000 clones, less than 80% recorded once. V gave up 2 bases and J gave up 5 bases, with 7 bases separating them. Germline-derived CDR1 and CDR2 are MNHNS and SASEGT. The CDR3 extends over 13 amino acids.

Source material: PBMCs. The chain employs TRBV6-1 and TRBJ1-5, with D uncertain. This TCR was sampled from a woman aged 40 to 50 in good health and CMV-seronegative. The CDR3 region is CASSERGYQPQHF. Here the CDR3 DNA reads TGTGCCAGCAGTGAACGGGGTTATCAGCCCCAGCATTTT.